This entry lists 4 T cell receptor beta chains sequenced from one sample in a study of blood T cells in healthy people across ages. A sample-barcoded 5' primer and a J-beta primer mix were used in a second PCR of roughly 7 to 11 cycles. A single record per CDR3 protein comes from TCRdb applying MiXCR to the 5' RACE reads. The table lists approximately 960,000 distinct CDR3 sequences, around 29% of them singletons. This sample was shared with a second study, whose subject was T cells of mothers and their children.

Sequenced material: blood. These receptors were collected from a woman aged 40-49 years in good health.

This clonotype was picked up many times. This sequence joins TRBV6-6 and TRBJ1-5, with 9 bases that match TRBD1. Germline CDR1 reads MNHNY; CDR2 reads SVGAGI (reference sequence). The CDR3 loop spans 15 amino acids. The V and J ends lost 8 bases and 6 bases, in that order; junction bases with no gene match: 11. The CDR3, as DNA: TGTGCCAGCTCTAACAGGGGGCTCCAACCTCAGCCCCAGCATTTT. Its protein product is CASSNRGLQPQPQHF.

The table lists this clonotype with a few counts. The J gene is TRBJ1-1, the V gene TRBV5-1; 7 positions agree with TRBD1. J was trimmed by 0 bases and V by 5 bases; bases with no gene match: 7. CDR1 is SGHRS, CDR2 YFSETQ, per germline. The CDR3 loop spans 15 amino acids. DNA of the CDR3: TGCGCCAGCAGACCTACGACAGGGATGAACACTGAAGCTTTCTTT. Its translation: CASRPTTGMNTEAFF.

Of note for this clonotype: The junction departs from germline at one end; a sequencing error may be responsible. The chain has TRBV2 and TRBJ1-6; 11 positions match TRBD1. Germline values: CDR1 SNHLY, CDR2 FYNNEI. The CDR3 has 15 residues. The CDR3 spells CANSGTGGPNSPLHF. CDR3 sequence (DNA): TGTGCCAACAGTGGGACAGGGGGTCCAAATTCACCCCTCCACTTT.

This clonotype was counted only a few times. The chain couples TRBV7-2 to TRBJ1-6, with no clear D. Trimming took off 5 bases at V and 9 bases at J, with 20 bases between the two ends. In germline, CDR1 is SGHTA, CDR2 FQGNSA. The length of the CDR3 is 16 residues. The CDR3 loop is CASSHRASSGSSPLHF. Written as DNA, the CDR3 is TGTGCCAGCAGCCATCGGGCGAGTTCTGGTAGTTCACCCCTCCACTTT.